The TCR beta chain described here comes from a study of T-cell reconstitution after alpha-beta-depleted transplantation in children. Notes on the study in general: T-cell numbers and diversity, one year after transplant, stemmed largely from T cells that were newly produced. In some patients, recipient T cells and intrathymic progenitors surviving conditioning explained high day-60 diversity. About two months after transplant, alpha-beta T cells reportedly came from several hundred expanded graft clones.

This clonotype was seen a few times. Antigen: not known. Unique molecular identifiers were incorporated into the prepared TCRbeta library. In TCRdb, the PCR reads were re-called with MiXCR into one record per CDR3 protein. The sample holds about 830,000 distinct CDR3 sequences; roughly 15% are singletons and the top ten take approximately 5%. The CDR3 has 17 residues. Germline V gene sequence: CDR1 SGHTA, CDR2 FQGTGA. With V trimmed by 0 bases and J by 7 bases, 8 bases remained unmatched. V and J are TRBV7-3 and TRBJ2-3, with 12 bases fitting TRBD2. The sequences come from PBMCs, mostly from graft donor cells, collected 360 days after TCRalphabeta/CD19-depleted stem cell transplant. The TCR comes from a male patient younger than 18 who had a stem cell transplant for acute lymphoblastic leukemia, so the T cells may come from the graft donor. The CDR3 sequence: CASSLTYLAGGPHTQYF. The CDR3, as DNA: TGTGCCAGCAGCTTAACGTATCTAGCGGGAGGGCCCCATACGCAGTATTTT. The complete variable domain, with remaining parts taken from reference TRBV7-3 and TRBJ2-3, reads GAGVSQTPSNKVTEKGKYVELRCDPISGHTALYWYRQSLGQGPEFLIYFQGTGAADDSGLPNDRFFAVRPEGSVSTLKIQRTERGDSAVYLCASSLTYLAGGPHTQYFGPGTRLTVL.